This TCR beta chain stems from a study of blood T cells in healthy people across ages. The study, taken as a whole, reports: Any changes in expanded clonotypes were possibly confounded, as donor CMV status remained unknown. Per million T cells, TCR beta diversity dropped roughly linearly as age increased.

The CDR3 consists of 18 residues. V was pared by 5 bases and J by 0 bases, with 9 bases of the junction left unmatched. Regarding this clonotype: The antigen remains unidentified.

A second PCR, run for roughly 7 to 11 cycles, used a sample-barcoded 5' primer plus a J-beta primer mix. Every cDNA was tagged by a template-switch adaptor with 12 random nucleotides. Researchers report that each sample yielded at least 2.5 million CDR3-containing paired-end reads. Each CDR3 protein gets one entry after TCRdb re-called the 5' RACE reads with MiXCR. Altogether 700,000 or so distinct CDR3 sequences are present, around a fifth being singletons, with the ten largest covering around 22%. The genes are TRBV12-3 or TRBV12-4 and TRBJ2-5; 13 nucleotides agree with TRBD2. The source of this sequence is a man aged 70-80 years in good health. The sequencing input was blood. The CDR3 DNA reads TGTGCCAGCAGTCCTCGACTAGCGGGGGGCCCGTACCAAGAGACCCAGTACTTC. Its protein is CASSPRLAGGPYQETQYF.